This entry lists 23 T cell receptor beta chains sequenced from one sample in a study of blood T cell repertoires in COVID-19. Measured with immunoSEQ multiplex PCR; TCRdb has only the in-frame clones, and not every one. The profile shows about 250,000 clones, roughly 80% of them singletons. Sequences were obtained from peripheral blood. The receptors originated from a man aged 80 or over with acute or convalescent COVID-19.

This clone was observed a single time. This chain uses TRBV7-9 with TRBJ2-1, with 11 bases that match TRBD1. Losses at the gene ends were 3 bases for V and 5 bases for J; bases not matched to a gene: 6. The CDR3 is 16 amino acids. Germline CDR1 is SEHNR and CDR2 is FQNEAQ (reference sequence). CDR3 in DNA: TGTGCCAGCAGCTTCCTCGGGACAGGGGGGAACAATGAGCAGTTCTTC. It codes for CASSFLGTGGNNEQFF.

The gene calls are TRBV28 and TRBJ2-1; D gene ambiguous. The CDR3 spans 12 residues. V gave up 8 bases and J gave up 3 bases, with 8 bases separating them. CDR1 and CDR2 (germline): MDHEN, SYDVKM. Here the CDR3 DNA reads TGTGCCAGCCTAGATTACTACAATGAGCAGTTCTTC. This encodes CASLDYYNEQFF.

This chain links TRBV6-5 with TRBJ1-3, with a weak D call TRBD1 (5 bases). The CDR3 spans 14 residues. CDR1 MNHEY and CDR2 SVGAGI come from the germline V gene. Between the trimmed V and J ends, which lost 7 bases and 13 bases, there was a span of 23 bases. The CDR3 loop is CASKADSSVYGIYF. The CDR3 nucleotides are TGTGCCAGCAAAGCCGACAGTTCTGTTTATGGTATATATTTT.

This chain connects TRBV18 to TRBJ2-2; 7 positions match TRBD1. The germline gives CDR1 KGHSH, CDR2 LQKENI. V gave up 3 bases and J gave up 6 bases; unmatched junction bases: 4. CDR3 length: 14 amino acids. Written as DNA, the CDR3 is TGTGCCAGCTCACCGGGAGACAGGGCCGGGGAGCTGTTTTTT. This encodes CASSPGDRAGELFF. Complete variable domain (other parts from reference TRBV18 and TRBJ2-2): NAGVMQNPRHLVRRRGQEARLRCSPMKGHSHVYWYRQLPEEGLKFMVYLQKENIIDESGMPKERFSAEFPKEGPSILRIQQVVRGDSAAYFCASSPGDRAGELFFGEGSRLTVL.

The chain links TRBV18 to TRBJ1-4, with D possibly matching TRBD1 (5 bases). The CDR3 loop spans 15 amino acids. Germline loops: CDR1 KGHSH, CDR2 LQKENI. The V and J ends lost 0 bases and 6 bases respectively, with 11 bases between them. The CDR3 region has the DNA TGTGCCAGCTCACCACCGGAGGGGATTGATGAAAAACTGTTTTTT. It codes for CASSPPEGIDEKLFF.

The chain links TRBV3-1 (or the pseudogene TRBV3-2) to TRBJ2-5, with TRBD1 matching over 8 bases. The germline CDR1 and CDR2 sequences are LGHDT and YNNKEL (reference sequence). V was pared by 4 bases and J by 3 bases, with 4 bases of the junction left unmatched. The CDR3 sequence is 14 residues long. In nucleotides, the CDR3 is TGTGCCAGCAGCCCCTGGACAGGGAAAGAGACCCAGTACTTC. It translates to CASSPWTGKETQYF.

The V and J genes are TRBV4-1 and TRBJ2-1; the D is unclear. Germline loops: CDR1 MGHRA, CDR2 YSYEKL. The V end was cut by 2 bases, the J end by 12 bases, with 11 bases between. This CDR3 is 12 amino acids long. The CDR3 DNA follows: TGCGCCAGCAGCCAAACCGCAGCGCTGCAGTTCTTC. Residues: CASSQTAALQFF.

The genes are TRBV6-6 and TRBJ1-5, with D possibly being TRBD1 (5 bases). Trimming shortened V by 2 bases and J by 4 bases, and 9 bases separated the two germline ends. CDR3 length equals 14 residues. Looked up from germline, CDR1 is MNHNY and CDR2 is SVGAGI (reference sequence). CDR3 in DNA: TGTGCCAGCAGTTACGGGGAGGGGAATCAGCCCCAGCATTTT. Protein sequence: CASSYGEGNQPQHF.

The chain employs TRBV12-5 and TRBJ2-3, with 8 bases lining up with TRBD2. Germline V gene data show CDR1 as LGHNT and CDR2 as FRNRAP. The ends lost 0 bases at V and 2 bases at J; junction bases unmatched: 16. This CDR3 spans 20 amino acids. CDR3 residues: CASGLVAPAGGRYHTDTQYF. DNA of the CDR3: TGTGCTAGTGGTTTGGTTGCCCCGGCGGGGGGCCGCTATCACACAGATACGCAGTATTTT.

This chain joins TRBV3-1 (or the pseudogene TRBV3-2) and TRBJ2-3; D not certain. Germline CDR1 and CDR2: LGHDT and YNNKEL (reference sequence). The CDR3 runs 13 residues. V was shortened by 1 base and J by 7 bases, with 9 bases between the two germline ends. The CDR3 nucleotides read TGTGCCAGCAGCCAAGCAGGCAGGTATACGCAGTATTTT. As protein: CASSQAGRYTQYF.

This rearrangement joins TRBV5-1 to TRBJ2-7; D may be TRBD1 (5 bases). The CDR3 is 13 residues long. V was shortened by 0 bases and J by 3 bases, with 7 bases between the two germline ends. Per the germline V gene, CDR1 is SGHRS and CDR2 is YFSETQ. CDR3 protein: CASSLGQFYEQYF. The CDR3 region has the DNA TGCGCCAGCAGCTTGGGACAGTTCTACGAGCAGTACTTC.

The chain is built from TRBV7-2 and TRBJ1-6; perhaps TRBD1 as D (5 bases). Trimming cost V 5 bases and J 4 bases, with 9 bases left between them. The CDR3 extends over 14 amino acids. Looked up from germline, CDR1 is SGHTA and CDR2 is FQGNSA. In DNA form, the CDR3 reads TGTGCCAGCAGCCCTCGACAGTATAATTCACCCCTCCACTTT. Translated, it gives CASSPRQYNSPLHF.

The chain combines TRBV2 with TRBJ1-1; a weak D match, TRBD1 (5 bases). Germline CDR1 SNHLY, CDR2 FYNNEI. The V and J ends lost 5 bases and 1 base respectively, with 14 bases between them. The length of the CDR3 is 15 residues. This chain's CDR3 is CASSPRVGGNTEAFF. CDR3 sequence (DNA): TGTGCCAGCAGTCCTCGCGTCGGGGGGAACACTGAAGCTTTCTTT.

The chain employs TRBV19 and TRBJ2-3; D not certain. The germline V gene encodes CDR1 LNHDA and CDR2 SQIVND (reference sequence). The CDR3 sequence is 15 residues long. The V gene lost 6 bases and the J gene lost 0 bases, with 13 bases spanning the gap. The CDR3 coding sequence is TGTGCCAGTAGCCTAAGCATTTCTAGCACAGATACGCAGTATTTT. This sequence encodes CASSLSISSTDTQYF.

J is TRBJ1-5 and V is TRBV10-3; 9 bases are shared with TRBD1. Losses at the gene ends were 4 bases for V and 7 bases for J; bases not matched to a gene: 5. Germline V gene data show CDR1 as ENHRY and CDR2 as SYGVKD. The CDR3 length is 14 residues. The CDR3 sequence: CAISGQGEVQPQHF. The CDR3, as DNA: TGTGCCATCAGTGGACAGGGGGAGGTCCAGCCCCAGCATTTT.

CDR3 sequence (DNA): TGTGCCAGCAGCCCCCAGGGGGTCGGCTCACCCCTCCACTTT. Translation gives CASSPQGVGSPLHF. The chain joins TRBV7-8 to TRBJ1-6; 7 nucleotides agree with TRBD1. This CDR3 is built from 14 residues. J gave up 10 bases and V 5 bases, and 8 bases lay outside the gene matches. The germline V gene has CDR1 SGHVS and CDR2 FQNEAQ.

CDR3 bases: TGCGCCAGCAGCCCAGGCCCAGGGGGGGCGGGGACTAGCGGGACCCCCGGCTCCTACAATGAGCAGTTCTTC. Its translation: CASSPGPGGAGTSGTPGSYNEQFF. The chain employs TRBV5-1 and TRBJ2-1, with TRBD2 matching 13 bases. This CDR3 is built from 24 residues. Germline lookup yields CDR1 SGHRS and CDR2 YFSETQ. Germline trimming cut 4 bases from V and 0 bases from J; bases unmatched to any gene: 25.

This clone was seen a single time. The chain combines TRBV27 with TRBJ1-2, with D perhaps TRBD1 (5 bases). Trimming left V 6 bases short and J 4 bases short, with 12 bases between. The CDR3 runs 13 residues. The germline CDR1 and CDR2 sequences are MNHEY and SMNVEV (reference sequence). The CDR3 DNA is TGTGCCAGCAGAAAGGACAACGCCTATGGCTACACCTTC. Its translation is CASRKDNAYGYTF.

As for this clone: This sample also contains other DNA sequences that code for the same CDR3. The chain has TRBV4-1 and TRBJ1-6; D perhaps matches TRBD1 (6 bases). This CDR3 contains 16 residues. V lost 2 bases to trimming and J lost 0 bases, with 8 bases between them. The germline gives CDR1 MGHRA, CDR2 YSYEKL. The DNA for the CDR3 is TGCGCCAGCAGCCAAAGCAGGGGCTCCTATAATTCACCCCTCCACTTT. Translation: CASSQSRGSYNSPLHF.

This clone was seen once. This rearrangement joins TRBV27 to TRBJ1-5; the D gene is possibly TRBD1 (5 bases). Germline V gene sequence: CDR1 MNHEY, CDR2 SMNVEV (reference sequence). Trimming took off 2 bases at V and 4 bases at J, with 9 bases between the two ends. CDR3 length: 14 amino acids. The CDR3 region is CASSLRGVNQPQHF. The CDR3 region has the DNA TGTGCCAGCAGTTTACGGGGGGTTAATCAGCCCCAGCATTTT.

The CDR3 bases are TGTGCCAGCAGCCCCCGAGGAACGGGACAGGGAAATGAAAAACTGTTTTTT. Amino acid sequence: CASSPRGTGQGNEKLFF. The rearrangement joins TRBV7-8 to TRBJ1-4; TRBD1 agrees at 9 bases. This CDR3 is 17 amino acids long. J was trimmed by 5 bases and V by 5 bases; bases with no gene match: 12. CDR1 and CDR2 from the germline V gene are SGHVS and FQNEAQ.

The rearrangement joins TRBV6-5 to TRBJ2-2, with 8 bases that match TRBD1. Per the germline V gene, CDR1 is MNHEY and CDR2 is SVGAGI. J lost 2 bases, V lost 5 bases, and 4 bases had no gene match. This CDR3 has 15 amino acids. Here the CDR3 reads CASSQGQANTGELFF. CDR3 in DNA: TGTGCCAGCAGTCAGGGACAGGCTAACACCGGGGAGCTGTTTTTT.

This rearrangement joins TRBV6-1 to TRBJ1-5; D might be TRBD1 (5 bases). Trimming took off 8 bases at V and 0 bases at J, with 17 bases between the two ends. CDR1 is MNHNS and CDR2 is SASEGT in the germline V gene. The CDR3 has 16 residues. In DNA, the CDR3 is TGTGCCAGCGGTGCAGGGCGAAGTATTAGCAATCAGCCCCAGCATTTT. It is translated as CASGAGRSISNQPQHF.